These 25 T cell receptor beta chains originate from one sample sequenced in a study of cytomegalovirus exposure and HLA in healthy donors. Amplification used 60 Vbeta primers and 13 Jbeta primers. Repertoires were generated with immunoSEQ multiplex PCR, while TCRdb's copy carries only in-frame clones and drops some. The sample lists under 200,000 clones; 60% to 80% were seen once. Sequencing was carried out using PBMCs. The source is a man in his 60s in good health and CMV-seronegative.

For this clone: At one of its ends the junction is not consistent with the germline gene, which may arise from a read error. The CDR3 nucleotides read TGTGCCAGCAGCGGGAGCTCCTACAATGGGCAGTTCTTC. Translation: CASSGSSYNGQFF. This sequence joins TRBV7-8 and TRBJ2-1; a possible D gene is TRBD2 (5 bases). CDR1 and CDR2 from the germline V gene are SGHVS and FQNEAQ. The length of the CDR3 is 13 residues.

CDR3 DNA: TGTGCCAGCAGCCCGCGGGACAGAAACTACGAGCAGTACTTC. This sequence encodes CASSPRDRNYEQYF. The chain employs TRBV6-5 and TRBJ2-7; D might be TRBD1 (7 bases). V dropped 6 bases and J dropped 3 bases, with 15 bases sitting between them. This CDR3 region has 14 residues. CDR1 MNHEY and CDR2 SVGAGI come from the germline V gene.

The chain employs TRBV5-1 and TRBJ2-2; tentative D call: TRBD1 (5 bases). Germline-derived CDR1 and CDR2 are SGHRS and YFSETQ. The V gene lost 0 bases and the J gene lost 6 bases, with 9 bases spanning the gap. The CDR3 has 14 amino acids. The CDR3 reads CASSLARAAGELFF. The CDR3 DNA reads TGCGCCAGCAGCTTGGCCAGGGCGGCCGGGGAGCTGTTTTTT.

J is TRBJ2-3 and V is TRBV30; the D gene is possibly TRBD1 (6 bases). Trimming left V 2 bases short and J 0 bases short, with 12 bases between. The V gene's germline CDR1 is GTSNPN and CDR2 SVGIG (reference sequence). CDR3 length: 15 residues. The CDR3 DNA reads as TGTGCCTGGAGTCTCACAGGGTTGAGCACAGATACGCAGTATTTT. Encoded protein: CAWSLTGLSTDTQYF.

The rearrangement links TRBV14 to TRBJ2-3; a possible D gene is TRBD2 (5 bases). V lost 1 base, J lost 0 bases, and 11 bases lay in between. This CDR3 region has 16 residues. Germline-derived CDR1 and CDR2 are SGHDN and FVKESK. This chain's CDR3 is CASSQVTGISTDTQYF. The DNA for the CDR3 is TGTGCCAGCAGCCAAGTGACGGGGATTAGCACAGATACGCAGTATTTT. Together with reference TRBV14 and TRBJ2-3, the CDR3 gives the full variable domain: EAGVTQFPSHSVIEKGQTVTLRCDPISGHDNLYWYRRVMGKEIKFLLHFVKESKQDESGMPNNRFLAERTGGTYSTLKVQPAELEDSGVYFCASSQVTGISTDTQYFGPGTRLTVL.

The V and J genes are TRBV5-4 and TRBJ2-5; the D gene is possibly TRBD1 (6 bases). The germline gives CDR1 SGHNT, CDR2 YYREEE (reference sequence). The CDR3 length is 14 residues. The germline V and J ends were trimmed by 4 bases and 2 bases, with 12 bases remaining between them. CDR3 region: CASSPDRWQETQYF. DNA of the CDR3: TGTGCCAGCAGCCCGGACAGATGGCAAGAGACCCAGTACTTC.

Notes on this clone: The junction does not match germline at one end; this may be a read error. The chain combines TRBV28 with TRBJ2-7; the D gene is possibly TRBD1 (6 bases). Per the germline V gene, CDR1 is MDHEN and CDR2 is SYDVKM. The CDR3 extends over 13 amino acids. The CDR3, as DNA: TGTGCCAGCAGTTTACAGGGGCAGGGCGCAAAGAACTTC. Protein product: CASSLQGQGAKNF.

CDR3: CASSSGTGGGYTF. The CDR3 region has the DNA TGTGCCAGCTCCTCAGGGACAGGGGGTGGCTACACCTTC. The rearrangement joins TRBV27 to TRBJ1-2, with 11 bases lining up with TRBD1. The CDR3 is made up of 13 amino acids. Trimming took 8 bases from V and 7 from J; bases not matched to a gene: 6. Germline V gene sequence: CDR1 MNHEY, CDR2 SMNVEV (reference sequence).

This clone occurred once. The chain couples TRBV7-9 to TRBJ2-1; TRBD2 agrees at 12 bases. The trim removed 2 bases at V and 8 bases at J, leaving 7 bases unmatched. Looked up from germline, CDR1 is SEHNR and CDR2 is FQNEAQ (reference sequence). The CDR3 runs 16 residues. CDR3 DNA: TGTGCCAGCAGCTTACCCCCTAGCGGGAGGGGTGATGAGCAGTTCTTC. It encodes CASSLPPSGRGDEQFF.

The gene calls are TRBV7-2 and TRBJ2-2, with D perhaps matching TRBD1 (5 bases). V lost 5 bases, J lost 4 bases, and 14 bases lay in between. CDR3 size: 15 residues. CDR1 is SGHTA, CDR2 FQGNSA, per germline. CDR3 coding DNA: TGTGCCAGCAGCCCACCCAGGGTTGGCACCGGGGAGCTGTTTTTT. Translated, it gives CASSPPRVGTGELFF. The full variable domain, its missing parts supplied by reference TRBV7-2 and TRBJ2-2, is GAGVSQSPSNKVTEKGKDVELRCDPISGHTALYWYRQSLGQGLEFLIYFQGNSAPDKSGLPSDRFSAERTGGSVSTLTIQRTQQEDSAVYLCASSPPRVGTGELFFGEGSRLTVL.

CDR3 sequence (DNA): TGTGCCATCAGTGGGGGACAGAAAAACTATGGCTACACCTTC. This encodes CAISGGQKNYGYTF. The chain carries TRBV10-3 and TRBJ1-2; 7 bases fit TRBD1. The V gene end was trimmed by 4 bases and the J gene end by 2 bases; junction bases not matched to a gene: 4. Germline assignment: CDR1 ENHRY and CDR2 SYGVKD. The CDR3 length is 14 residues.

This clone was observed a handful of times. J is TRBJ1-1 and V is TRBV25-1; maybe TRBD1 (5 bases). Per the germline V gene, CDR1 is MGHDK and CDR2 is SYGVNS. The CDR3 extends over 14 amino acids. The V and J ends lost 6 bases and 7 bases respectively, with 18 bases between them. For the CDR3, the DNA is TGTGCCAGCAGGGGTGATGGGGGGTGGAGTGAAGCTTTCTTT. Translation gives CASRGDGGWSEAFF.

The chain links TRBV30 to TRBJ2-1; D possibly corresponds to TRBD1 (5 bases). From germline, CDR1 is GTSNPN and CDR2 SVGIG (reference sequence). Trimming took 4 bases from V and 10 from J, leaving 29 bases between them. The CDR3 covers 17 residues. Here the CDR3 DNA reads TGTGCCTGGAACGAGGACCCCCAGGGAACCTTTGTTGGGGAGCAGTTCTTC. Residues: CAWNEDPQGTFVGEQFF.

The J gene is TRBJ2-1, the V gene TRBV28, with a tentative D call TRBD2 (5 bases). Trimming shortened V by 5 bases and J by 0 bases, and 17 bases separated the two germline ends. CDR1 is MDHEN and CDR2 is SYDVKM in the germline V gene. CDR3 length: 17 amino acids. The CDR3: CASSRDPSRSSYNEQFF. CDR3 coding DNA: TGTGCCAGCAGTCGCGACCCTAGCCGTAGCTCCTACAATGAGCAGTTCTTC.

The genes are TRBV27 and TRBJ2-1, with a possible D match to TRBD2 (5 bases). Trimming removed 2 bases at V and 2 bases at J, with 7 bases between. Germline V gene data show CDR1 as MNHEY and CDR2 as SMNVEV (reference sequence). The CDR3 loop spans 14 amino acids. This CDR3 reads CASSLAGPYNEQFF. CDR3 DNA sequence: TGTGCCAGCAGTTTAGCGGGCCCCTACAATGAGCAGTTCTTC.

This chain joins TRBV7-8 and TRBJ1-2; TRBD1 is a possible D gene (5 bases). The CDR3 spans 13 residues. The germline V and J ends were trimmed by 5 bases and 8 bases, with 15 bases remaining between them. Germline-derived CDR1 and CDR2 are SGHVS and FQNEAQ. CDR3 bases: TGTGCCAGCAGCGAGGGACTTTCGGAAGGCTACACCTTC. Amino acid sequence: CASSEGLSEGYTF.

This clone was found a few times. The chain has TRBV4-3 and TRBJ1-5; TRBD1 is a possible D gene (5 bases). Trimming took 0 bases from V and 7 from J, leaving 7 bases between them. The CDR3 loop spans 13 amino acids. Germline-derived CDR1 and CDR2 are LGHNA and YSLEER. This CDR3 is CASSQDQGQPQHF. The CDR3 bases are TGCGCCAGCAGCCAAGATCAGGGACAGCCCCAGCATTTT.

This clone was recorded a few times. The junction differs from germline at one of its ends, possibly a read error. V is TRBV7-3 and J is TRBJ1-2; 9 positions agree with TRBD1. CDR3 length: 15 amino acids. Germline CDR1 reads SGHTA; CDR2 reads FQGTGA. The CDR3 DNA is TGTGCCAGCAGCTTAATCACAGGGGGCGCTTCTGGCTACCCCTTC. Amino acids: CASSLITGGASGYPF. The full variable domain, rest sourced from reference TRBV7-3 and TRBJ1-2, is GAGVSQTPSNKVTEKGKYVELRCDPISGHTALYWYRQSLGQGPEFLIYFQGTGAADDSGLPNDRFFAVRPEGSVSTLKIQRTERGDSAVYLCASSLITGGASGYPFGSGTRLTVV.

The CDR3 protein is CASSQEFLGATDTQYF. CDR3 DNA sequence: TGTGCCAGCAGCCAAGAGTTTTTGGGAGCGACAGATACGCAGTATTTT. The chain uses TRBV4-2 and TRBJ2-3; D perhaps matches TRBD2 (5 bases). Looked up from germline, CDR1 is LGHNA and CDR2 is YNFKEQ. V lost 0 bases and J lost 3, with 13 bases in between. The CDR3 consists of 16 residues.

This clone was seen more than once but under ten times. The chain joins TRBV7-2 to TRBJ2-7; TRBD2 might be the D (7 bases). CDR1 is SGHTA and CDR2 is FQGNSA in the germline V gene. The CDR3 length is 14 residues. Deletions cut 1 base from V and 7 bases from J, with 14 bases between. Here the CDR3 DNA reads TGTGCCAGCAGCTTAGACCCGGGAGGACAGGAGCAGTACTTC. Translating gives CASSLDPGGQEQYF.

This chain connects TRBV29-1 to TRBJ1-2; 7 bases match TRBD1. In germline, CDR1 is SQVTM, CDR2 ANQGSEA. V lost 2 bases to trimming and J lost 8 bases; unmatched junction nucleotides: 20. The CDR3 contains 17 residues. Here the CDR3 DNA reads TGCAGCGTTGAACCCCCGGACAGGATTCCTTTTCCAAGAGGCTACACCTTC. It specifies CSVEPPDRIPFPRGYTF.

This chain joins TRBV6-5 and TRBJ1-6, with D maybe TRBD1 (5 bases). This CDR3 is built from 16 residues. The germline V gene has CDR1 MNHEY and CDR2 SVGAGI. V lost 0 bases, J lost 4 bases, and 10 bases lay in between. CDR3 bases: TGTGCCAGCAGTTACTCTGAGGGACTGTATAATTCACCCCTCCACTTT. Its translation is CASSYSEGLYNSPLHF.

A single count supports this clone. This chain uses TRBV11-2 with TRBJ2-7; possibly TRBD2 for D (6 bases). This CDR3 comprises 15 residues. Trimming took off 0 bases at V and 3 bases at J, with 12 bases between the two ends. Germline-derived CDR1 and CDR2 are SGHAT and FQNNGV. The CDR3 nucleotides are TGTGCCAGCAGCTTAGAGCGGGGACCGGTCTACGAGCAGTACTTC. Translating it yields CASSLERGPVYEQYF.

This clone was found a few times. The J gene is TRBJ2-3, the V gene TRBV5-1, with 9 positions matching TRBD2. V shed 2 bases and J 0 bases; nucleotides not matched to a gene: 1. Germline V CDR1 and CDR2: SGHRS, YFSETQ. The length of the CDR3 is 15 residues. The CDR3 sequence is CASSLSGRSTDTQYF. The CDR3 bases are TGCGCCAGCAGCTTAAGCGGGAGGAGCACAGATACGCAGTATTTT.

The chain combines TRBV13 with TRBJ2-2; D perhaps matches TRBD1 (5 bases). This CDR3 spans 13 amino acids. V gave up 5 bases and J gave up 6 bases, with 10 bases separating them. CDR1 and CDR2 (germline): PRHDT, FYEKMQ (reference sequence). CDR3 sequence: CASSLRVAGELFF. The CDR3 DNA sequence: TGTGCCAGCAGCCTCAGGGTGGCCGGGGAGCTGTTTTTT.